The sequence of this T cell receptor beta chain was determined in a study of blood T cell repertoires in COVID-19. Looking at the study overall: The study drew acute and convalescent COVID-19 samples from the United States, Italy and Spain.

The repertoire was sequenced with immunoSEQ multiplex PCR; TCRdb's copy has only in-frame clones and lacks some. The repertoire holds around 250,000 clones, over 75% seen once, with around 2% in the top ten. Sequencing input: peripheral blood. The receptor's source is a man between 25 and 39 years old who had recovered from COVID-19.

DNA of the CDR3: TGTGCCAGCACCCGACAGGACCAAGAGACCCAGTACTTC. Translating gives CASTRQDQETQYF. V usage is TRBV5-5 and J usage is TRBJ2-5; a weak D match, TRBD1 (6 bases). Per germline, CDR1 SGHKS and CDR2 YYEKEE (reference sequence). The CDR3 covers 13 residues. The ends were cut back, 6 bases at V and 0 bases at J, with 9 bases in the middle.